This passage covers 23 T cell receptor beta chains from one sample sequenced in a study of OX40 agonist ivuxolimab in advanced cancers. Data came from immunoSEQ multiplex PCR; TCRdb stores just in-frame clones and leaves some out. The data show around 65,000 clones, over 75% seen once. Specimen: CD4+ or CD8+ T cells sorted from blood, collected in a trial of the OX40 agonist ivuxolimab. Receptors originate from an adult with an advanced solid tumor such as melanoma, head and neck, liver or kidney cancer.

The chain couples TRBV7-9 to TRBJ2-1; 13 nucleotides line up with TRBD2. Germline values: CDR1 SEHNR, CDR2 FQNEAQ (reference sequence). V was pared by 5 bases and J by 10 bases, with 5 bases of the junction left unmatched. The CDR3 covers 14 residues. The CDR3 DNA is TGTGCCAGCAGCCGGACTAGCGGGAGACCAGAGCAGTTCTTC. It yields the protein CASSRTSGRPEQFF.

The gene calls are TRBV5-4 and TRBJ2-6; D gene unclear. Germline V CDR1 and CDR2: SGHNT, YYREEE (reference sequence). Trimming took 7 bases from V and 3 from J, leaving 11 bases between them. The CDR3 extends over 14 amino acids. The CDR3 region is CASFSSVGANVLTF. DNA of the CDR3: TGTGCCAGCTTCTCCTCGGTTGGGGCCAACGTCCTGACTTTC.

This clone is a singleton in its sample. The chain uses TRBV27 and TRBJ1-2; 10 bases match TRBD1. This CDR3 region has 14 residues. V shed 5 bases and J 5 bases; nucleotides not matched to a gene: 5. The V gene's germline CDR1 is MNHEY and CDR2 SMNVEV (reference sequence). Here the CDR3 DNA reads TGTGCCAGCAGTCAGACAGGGGGCGCGTATGGCTACACCTTC. Its translation: CASSQTGGAYGYTF.

This CDR3 is CASSLGQGVGEQYF. CDR3 bases: TGCGCCAGCAGCTTGGGACAGGGAGTCGGGGAGCAGTACTTC. The J gene is TRBJ2-7, the V gene TRBV5-1; TRBD1 matches at 7 bases. The CDR3 totals 14 residues. The germline gives CDR1 SGHRS, CDR2 YFSETQ. V was pared by 0 bases and J by 7 bases, with 7 bases of the junction left unmatched.

The chain joins TRBV4-2 to TRBJ1-1; a weak D match, TRBD1 (6 bases). This CDR3 comprises 13 residues. Trimming removed 1 base at V and 11 bases at J, with 14 bases between. From germline, CDR1 is LGHNA and CDR2 YNFKEQ. The DNA for the CDR3 is TGTGCCAGCAGCCAAGGGGTAAGGGGGGAGGCTTTCTTT. Its protein product is CASSQGVRGEAFF.

This chain links TRBV4-1 with TRBJ2-7; D may be TRBD2 (5 bases). CDR1 and CDR2 (germline): MGHRA, YSYEKL. Trimming stripped 1 base from V and 0 bases from J, with 10 bases between. This CDR3 is 15 amino acids long. This chain's CDR3 is CASSQARASSYEQYF. DNA of the CDR3: TGCGCCAGCAGCCAAGCGCGGGCGAGCTCCTACGAGCAGTACTTC.

The chain links TRBV27 to TRBJ1-2; 8 bases fit TRBD1. The germline V gene encodes CDR1 MNHEY and CDR2 SMNVEV (reference sequence). The CDR3 extends over 13 amino acids. J gave up 3 bases and V 9 bases, and 6 bases lay outside the gene matches. The CDR3 coding sequence is TGTGCCAGTTCCATGACAGGGGACTATGGCTACACCTTC. Encoded protein: CASSMTGDYGYTF.

The chain couples TRBV4-1 to TRBJ2-5; 7 bases map to TRBD1. The CDR3 spans 15 residues. Germline assignment: CDR1 MGHRA and CDR2 YSYEKL. The trim removed 2 bases at V and 3 bases at J, leaving 6 bases unmatched. CDR3 nucleotides: TGCGCCAGCAGCCAACCACAGGGGATGGAAGAGACCCAGTACTTC. Translating gives CASSQPQGMEETQYF.

The V and J genes are TRBV27 and TRBJ1-1; D possibly corresponds to TRBD1 (6 bases). Germline assignment: CDR1 MNHEY and CDR2 SMNVEV (reference sequence). The CDR3 is 17 residues long. Trimming stripped 5 bases from V and 0 bases from J, with 19 bases between. The CDR3 is CASSQPPSGQMNTEAFF. The CDR3 nucleotides read TGTGCCAGCAGTCAACCGCCATCGGGACAAATGAACACTGAAGCTTTCTTT.

J is TRBJ2-7 and V is TRBV10-2, with D possibly being TRBD1 or TRBD2 (5 bases each). Trimming pared 0 bases from V and 7 bases from J, leaving 13 bases between. The CDR3 is 14 amino acids. Germline V lookup: CDR1 WSHSY, CDR2 SAAADI. CDR3 nucleotide sequence: TGCGCCAGCAGTGAGTCGAGAGGGGTGGGTGAGCAGTACTTC. The encoded protein is CASSESRGVGEQYF.

The chain uses TRBV6-4 and TRBJ2-3; D might be TRBD1 (5 bases). Looked up from germline, CDR1 is MRHNA and CDR2 is SNTAGT. CDR3 length equals 15 residues. V was pared by 0 bases and J by 4 bases, with 11 bases between. This CDR3 is CASSDSWGASDTQYF. DNA for the CDR3: TGTGCCAGCAGTGACTCTTGGGGCGCATCAGATACGCAGTATTTT.

Notes on this clone: Other DNA sequences in this specimen translate into the identical CDR3. V and J are TRBV27 and TRBJ2-6, with D maybe TRBD1 (5 bases). The V gene's germline CDR1 is MNHEY and CDR2 SMNVEV (reference sequence). Trimming removed 2 bases at V and 4 bases at J, with 9 bases between. CDR3 length: 15 amino acids. The CDR3 DNA sequence: TGTGCCAGCAGTTTAATTGGGGCCGGGGCCAACGTCCTGACTTTC. Encoded protein: CASSLIGAGANVLTF.

The chain links TRBV14 to TRBJ1-1; no clear D. The germline CDR1 and CDR2 sequences are SGHDN and FVKESK. Trimming left V 3 bases short and J 0 bases short, with 8 bases between. This CDR3 spans 14 amino acids. CDR3 in amino acids: CASSQEIMNTEAFF. CDR3 nucleotide sequence: TGTGCCAGCAGCCAGGAGATCATGAACACTGAAGCTTTCTTT.

This chain links TRBV27 with TRBJ2-2, with TRBD1 as a possible D gene (6 bases). The germline gives CDR1 MNHEY, CDR2 SMNVEV (reference sequence). The length of the CDR3 is 12 residues. V was cut by 6 bases and J by 6 bases, with 8 bases left in between. The DNA of the CDR3 is TGTGCCAGCAGGACAGGCGCCGGGGAGCTGTTTTTT. Translation: CASRTGAGELFF.

The V gene is TRBV9, the J gene TRBJ2-5; either TRBD1 or TRBD2 may supply D (5 bases each). The end of the DNA is better explained by TRBJ2-7, so the J call may be wrong. Germline lookup yields CDR1 SGDLS and CDR2 YYNGEE. The length of the CDR3 is 14 residues. This chain's CDR3 is CASSGGGLAYEQYF. Written as DNA, the CDR3 is TGTGCCAGCAGCGGGGGCGGGTTGGCCTACGAGCAGTACTTC.

The V and J genes are TRBV27 and TRBJ2-6; unclear D gene. Per germline, CDR1 MNHEY and CDR2 SMNVEV (reference sequence). This CDR3 has 13 amino acids. With 4 bases removed from V and 0 bases from J, the gap between germline ends came to 1 base. The CDR3 loop is CASSSSGANVLTF. CDR3 nucleotide sequence: TGTGCCAGCAGTTCCTCTGGGGCCAACGTCCTGACTTTC. Supplemented by reference TRBV27 and TRBJ2-6, the full variable domain reads EAQVTQNPRYLITVTGKKLTVTCSQNMNHEYMSWYRQDPGLGLRQIYYSMNVEVTDKGDVPEGYKVSRKEKRNFPLILESPSPNQTSLYFCASSSSGANVLTFGAGSRLTVL.

The gene calls are TRBV6-1 and TRBJ2-7; D may correspond to TRBD1 or TRBD2 (6 bases each). The CDR3 spans 14 residues. Germline CDR1 MNHNS, CDR2 SASEGT. Trimming removed 2 bases at V and 2 bases at J, with 10 bases between. The CDR3 reads CASSELGGPYEQYF. CDR3 DNA sequence: TGTGCCAGCAGTGAACTTGGGGGGCCCTACGAGCAGTACTTC.

In its sample, this clone was seen once. This chain uses TRBV4-3 with TRBJ2-5; D might be TRBD1 (6 bases). Deletions cut 3 bases from V and 5 bases from J, with 13 bases between. Looked up from germline, CDR1 is LGHNA and CDR2 is YSLEER. The CDR3 consists of 14 residues. DNA of the CDR3: TGCGCCAGCAGCCAGGCTACAGGGACGGAGACCCAGTACTTC. Translating it yields CASSQATGTETQYF.

The V and J genes are TRBV4-3 and TRBJ2-7, with TRBD1 identical over 7 bases. The trim removed 4 bases at V and 4 bases at J, leaving 10 bases unmatched. The CDR3 consists of 15 residues. Germline values: CDR1 LGHNA, CDR2 YSLEER. The CDR3 region has the DNA TGCGCCAGCAGCCTCGACAGGGCCCATACTTACGAGCAGTACTTC. Its protein product is CASSLDRAHTYEQYF.

This chain links TRBV6-5 with TRBJ2-7; tentative D call: TRBD2 (5 bases). V lost 10 bases and J 3 bases, leaving 7 bases between the germline ends. CDR1 and CDR2 from the germline V gene are MNHEY and SVGAGI. CDR3 length: 10 residues. The CDR3 sequence: CATGIYEQYF. For the CDR3, the DNA is TGTGCCACCGGGATCTACGAGCAGTACTTC.

This chain connects TRBV4-3 to TRBJ2-7; perhaps TRBD2 as D (6 bases). The CDR3 spans 13 residues. CDR1 and CDR2 from the germline V gene are LGHNA and YSLEER. V was shortened by 4 bases and J by 3 bases, with 10 bases between the two germline ends. The CDR3 reads CASSPGEDYEQYF. The CDR3 DNA reads as TGCGCCAGCAGCCCCGGGGAGGACTACGAGCAGTACTTC.

The V call is TRBV10-3, the J call TRBJ2-5, with 7 bases lining up with TRBD1. The CDR3 totals 15 residues. Trimming removed 3 bases from V and 0 bases from J; junction bases left unmatched: 4. CDR1 is ENHRY and CDR2 is SYGVKD in the germline V gene. The CDR3 sequence: CAISELGTDQETQYF. The CDR3 nucleotides are TGTGCCATCAGTGAACTCGGGACAGACCAAGAGACCCAGTACTTC.

V usage is TRBV27 and J usage is TRBJ1-2; unclear D gene. V lost 0 bases to trimming and J lost 8 bases, with 10 bases between them. This CDR3 is built from 13 residues. The germline V gene has CDR1 MNHEY and CDR2 SMNVEV (reference sequence). CDR3 DNA: TGTGCCAGCAGTTTATCGGGAGGGCACGGCTACACCTTC. It is translated as CASSLSGGHGYTF.